The rows below give T cell receptor beta chains drawn from one sample of a study of control samples from healthy donors and cancer patients. The method was immunoSEQ multiplex PCR; TCRdb's version includes in-frame clones alone and lacks a portion of them. This table holds some 100,000 clones, just under 95% found once. Sequencing was done on a sample of blood. All receptors derive from a human donor in good health. The donor label of this sample is uncertain. Both conserved end residues are part of each CDR3. Fields, in order: CDR3 DNA, CDR3 protein, D gene, V gene, J gene, clone size. D genes are given only for firm matches. The size of a clone is reported for some rows only, either as once, few or many, or as a class for expanded clones.

CDR3nt: TGTGCCAGCAGTTACGGGATCAACGCTAACTATGGCTACACCTTC
CDR3aa: CASSYGINANYGYTF
d_gene: NA
v_gene: TRBV6-5
j_gene: TRBJ1-2
abundance: NA

CDR3nt: TGCGCCTGGGGGGGGCCGGGCAATCAGCCCCAGCATTTT
CDR3aa: CAWGGPGNQPQHF
d_gene: NA
v_gene: TRBV28
j_gene: TRBJ1-5
abundance: NA

CDR3nt: TGTGCCAGCAGCGAAAGACTAGCGGGGGGGCCCACAGATACGCAGTATTTT
CDR3aa: CASSERLAGGPTDTQYF
d_gene: TRBD2
v_gene: TRBV7-3
j_gene: TRBJ2-3
abundance: NA

CDR3nt: TGTGCCAGCAGCCGGACAGGGAGCGGCACTGAAGCTTTCTTT
CDR3aa: CASSRTGSGTEAFF
d_gene: TRBD1
v_gene: TRBV27
j_gene: TRBJ1-1
abundance: NA

CDR3nt: TGTGCCAGCAGTGAACAACAGGGGGCGAACGCCGGGGAGCTGTTTTTT
CDR3aa: CASSEQQGANAGELFF
d_gene: TRBD1
v_gene: TRBV25-1
j_gene: TRBJ2-2
abundance: NA

CDR3nt: TGCGCCAGCAGTAGCGGGGGACTGAACACCGGGGAGCTGTTTTTT
CDR3aa: CASSSGGLNTGELFF
d_gene: TRBD2
v_gene: TRBV4-3
j_gene: TRBJ2-2
abundance: NA

CDR3nt: TGTGCCAGCAGCCCTTGGGGTTCACCCCTCCACTTT
CDR3aa: CASSPWGSPLHF
d_gene: NA
v_gene: TRBV3-1/TRBV3-2
j_gene: TRBJ1-6
abundance: NA

CDR3nt: TGTGCCAGCAGTATTGGGGGAGAGACCCAGTACTTC
CDR3aa: CASSIGGETQYF
d_gene: NA
v_gene: TRBV6-5
j_gene: TRBJ2-5
abundance: NA

CDR3nt: TGTGCCAGTAGTATCCGGGCAGAAAACTATGGCTACACCTTC
CDR3aa: CASSIRAENYGYTF
d_gene: NA
v_gene: TRBV19
j_gene: TRBJ1-2
abundance: once

CDR3nt: TGTGCCAGCAGCCAGCAGGGGAGAACCGGGGAGCTGTTTTTT
CDR3aa: CASSQQGRTGELFF
d_gene: NA
v_gene: TRBV14
j_gene: TRBJ2-2
abundance: few

CDR3nt: TGTGCCAGCAGCTTGTCAGGGGGCTTGAACACTGAAGCTTTCTTT
CDR3aa: CASSLSGGLNTEAFF
d_gene: TRBD1
v_gene: TRBV7-2
j_gene: TRBJ1-1
abundance: once

CDR3nt: TGTGCCACCAGTGGGAGCTCCTACAATGAGCAGTTCTTC
CDR3aa: CATSGSSYNEQFF
d_gene: NA
v_gene: TRBV24-1
j_gene: TRBJ2-1
abundance: NA

CDR3nt: TGTGCCAGCAGCCAGGGCCGGGGAACTGAAGCTTTCTTT
CDR3aa: CASSQGRGTEAFF
d_gene: NA
v_gene: TRBV3-1/TRBV3-2
j_gene: TRBJ1-1
abundance: NA

CDR3nt: TGTGCCAGCAGCTTGGCGTCCCTCGGAGGGGATACGCAGTATTTT
CDR3aa: CASSLASLGGDTQYF
d_gene: NA
v_gene: TRBV5-5
j_gene: TRBJ2-3
abundance: NA

CDR3nt: TGTGCCAGCAGCTTGGAACACAGGGAAGAGACCCAGTACTTC
CDR3aa: CASSLEHREETQYF
d_gene: NA
v_gene: TRBV5-4
j_gene: TRBJ2-5
abundance: once

CDR3nt: TGTGCCAGTAGTAGGACAGTCCAACCGACCTACGAGCAGTACTTC
CDR3aa: CASSRTVQPTYEQYF
d_gene: NA
v_gene: TRBV19
j_gene: TRBJ2-7
abundance: once

CDR3nt: TGTGCCACCAGTGTTGGGTGGGGGAAGAACGCAGATACGCAGTATTTT
CDR3aa: CATSVGWGKNADTQYF
d_gene: NA
v_gene: TRBV24-1
j_gene: TRBJ2-3
abundance: NA

CDR3nt: TGTGCTAGTGGTTTGGGGACAGGGGGAAAGGAAGAGACCCAGTACTTC
CDR3aa: CASGLGTGGKEETQYF
d_gene: TRBD1
v_gene: TRBV12-5
j_gene: TRBJ2-5
abundance: NA

CDR3nt: TGTGCCAGCAGCATGGACAGGGTAGACACCATATATTTT
CDR3aa: CASSMDRVDTIYF
d_gene: TRBD1
v_gene: TRBV5-4
j_gene: TRBJ1-3
abundance: NA

CDR3nt: TGTGCCAGCAGCTTCACAACAGGGAATACTGAAGCTTTCTTT
CDR3aa: CASSFTTGNTEAFF
d_gene: NA
v_gene: TRBV7-8
j_gene: TRBJ1-1
abundance: NA

CDR3nt: TGTGCCAGCAGCTTAGCCTTGTATGGGACAGCAACTAACTATGGCTACACCTTC
CDR3aa: CASSLALYGTATNYGYTF
d_gene: TRBD1
v_gene: TRBV7-8
j_gene: TRBJ1-2
abundance: NA

CDR3nt: TGTGCCAGCAGTGACTCACCCGACACCTATGGCTACACCTTC
CDR3aa: CASSDSPDTYGYTF
d_gene: NA
v_gene: TRBV6-4
j_gene: TRBJ1-2
abundance: NA

CDR3nt: TGTGCCAGCAGCGGGGCCACCAATCAGCCCCAGCATTTT
CDR3aa: CASSGATNQPQHF
d_gene: NA
v_gene: TRBV9
j_gene: TRBJ1-5
abundance: NA

CDR3nt: TGTGCCAGCGGTTACCAGCTACTGGGGTACGAGCAGTACTTC
CDR3aa: CASGYQLLGYEQYF
d_gene: NA
v_gene: TRBV6-6
j_gene: TRBJ2-7
abundance: NA

CDR3nt: TGTGCCAGCAGCTTACCAGATACGCAGTATTTT
CDR3aa: CASSLPDTQYF
d_gene: NA
v_gene: TRBV11-2
j_gene: TRBJ2-3
abundance: NA

CDR3nt: TGCGCCAGCAGTGAGTCTCGGGACCTCTACAATGAGCAGTTCTTC
CDR3aa: CASSESRDLYNEQFF
d_gene: NA
v_gene: TRBV10-1
j_gene: TRBJ2-1
abundance: NA